The 9 T cell receptor beta chains listed next were all sequenced from one sample in a study of blood T cell repertoires in COVID-19. Data came from immunoSEQ multiplex PCR; TCRdb stores just in-frame clones and leaves some out. Among roughly 100,000 clones, about four fifths were seen once, and the ten largest hold 4.5% to 5.5%. Sequencing was performed on peripheral blood. The receptors stem from a man aged 80 or over with COVID-19, enrolled during active disease.

V is TRBV29-1 and J is TRBJ2-7; perhaps TRBD1 as D (7 bases). V lost 2 bases to trimming and J lost 7 bases, with 18 bases between them. CDR1 is SQVTM, CDR2 ANQGSEA, per germline. This CDR3 is 14 amino acids long. Here the CDR3 DNA reads TGCAGCGTTGAATCAGGGGGGTACACGGGTGAGCAGTACTTC. This encodes CSVESGGYTGEQYF.

The chain links TRBV27 to TRBJ2-7, with TRBD2 matching 8 bases. Trimming took 7 bases from V and 5 from J; bases not matched to a gene: 7. CDR1 and CDR2 from the germline V gene are MNHEY and SMNVEV (reference sequence). This CDR3 is built from 13 residues. CDR3 loop: CASTGSGSHEQYF. The CDR3 DNA is TGTGCCAGCACGGGGAGCGGGAGCCACGAGCAGTACTTC.

This clone was seen at least ten times. The CDR3 reads CASSVRTSGMSSYEQYF. Written as DNA, the CDR3 is TGTGCCAGCAGCGTCCGGACTAGCGGGATGAGCTCCTACGAGCAGTACTTC. This rearrangement joins TRBV7-2 to TRBJ2-7; 12 bases align to TRBD2. The V gene end was trimmed by 5 bases and the J gene end by 0 bases; junction bases not matched to a gene: 8. The CDR3 runs to 17 residues. Germline CDR1 and CDR2: SGHTA and FQGNSA.

The V gene is TRBV30, the J gene TRBJ2-3; no reliable D call. CDR3 length: 11 residues. Trimming pared 1 base from V and 8 bases from J, leaving 7 bases between. From germline, CDR1 is GTSNPN and CDR2 SVGIG (reference sequence). The CDR3 coding sequence is TGTGCCTGGAGTGAACCCGGTACGCAGTATTTT. Its protein is CAWSEPGTQYF.

The CDR3 nucleotides are TGTGCCAGCTCACCCCGTCCCCCAGCGGGAGATTGGAATGAGCAGTTCTTC. Its translation: CASSPRPPAGDWNEQFF. The chain uses TRBV18 and TRBJ2-1; TRBD2 matches 8 bases. The CDR3 extends over 17 amino acids. The V and J ends lost 3 bases and 7 bases, in that order; junction bases with no gene match: 14. Germline values: CDR1 KGHSH, CDR2 LQKENI.

This clone was detected only a few times. The CDR3 coding sequence is TGTGCCAGCAGTCGGACGGGAGATTCACCCCTCCACTTT. This encodes CASSRTGDSPLHF. V usage is TRBV12-3 or TRBV12-4 and J usage is TRBJ1-6, with D hard to call. The V end lost 5 bases, the J end lost 8 bases, and 10 bases lay between the germline ends. The CDR3 is 13 amino acids.

The rearrangement links TRBV5-4 to TRBJ1-4; TRBD1 aligns across 7 bases. J gave up 5 bases and V 10 bases, and 8 bases lay outside the gene matches. The germline CDR1 and CDR2 sequences are SGHNT and YYREEE (reference sequence). The CDR3 has 13 amino acids. CDR3 sequence: CAEATGANEKLFF. CDR3 coding DNA: TGTGCCGAAGCCACAGGGGCGAATGAAAAACTGTTTTTT.

This clone showed up just a few times. V is TRBV19 and J is TRBJ1-4; 9 bases fit TRBD1. Germline loops: CDR1 LNHDA, CDR2 SQIVND (reference sequence). The CDR3 covers 14 residues. V lost 6 bases and J lost 7; bases outside the gene matches: 6. CDR3 region: CASSPPGQGEKLFF. The CDR3, as DNA: TGTGCCAGTAGCCCCCCGGGACAGGGTGAAAAACTGTTTTTT.

This clone was observed a few times. The chain links TRBV19 to TRBJ2-2; maybe TRBD1 (5 bases). The CDR3 loop spans 15 amino acids. Trimming removed 1 base from V and 2 bases from J, with 8 bases in between. Per germline, CDR1 LNHDA and CDR2 SQIVND (reference sequence). DNA of the CDR3: TGTGCCAGTAGTATAGTCAGGGTTAACACCGGGGAGCTGTTTTTT. Residues: CASSIVRVNTGELFF.